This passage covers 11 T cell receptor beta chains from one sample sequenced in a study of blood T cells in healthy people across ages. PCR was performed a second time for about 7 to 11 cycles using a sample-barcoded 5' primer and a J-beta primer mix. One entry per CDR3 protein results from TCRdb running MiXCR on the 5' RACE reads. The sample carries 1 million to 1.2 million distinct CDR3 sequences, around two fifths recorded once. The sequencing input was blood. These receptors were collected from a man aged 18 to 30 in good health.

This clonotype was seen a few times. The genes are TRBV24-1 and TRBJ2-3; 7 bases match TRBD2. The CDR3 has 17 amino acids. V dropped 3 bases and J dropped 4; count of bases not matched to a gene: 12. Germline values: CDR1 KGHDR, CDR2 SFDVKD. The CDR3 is CATSDTPSGGRPDTQYF. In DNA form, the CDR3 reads TGTGCCACCAGTGATACTCCTAGCGGAGGGCGTCCAGATACGCAGTATTTT.

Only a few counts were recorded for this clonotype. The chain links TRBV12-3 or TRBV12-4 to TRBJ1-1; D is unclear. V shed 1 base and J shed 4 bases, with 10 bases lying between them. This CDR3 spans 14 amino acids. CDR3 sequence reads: CASSLGGFATEAFF. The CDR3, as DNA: TGTGCCAGCAGTTTAGGAGGGTTTGCCACTGAAGCTTTCTTT.

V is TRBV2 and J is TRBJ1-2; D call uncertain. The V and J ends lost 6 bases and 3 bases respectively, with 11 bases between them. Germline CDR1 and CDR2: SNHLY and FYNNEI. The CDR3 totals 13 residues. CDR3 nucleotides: TGTGCCAGCAGGAGGGAGCAGGACTATGGCTACACCTTC. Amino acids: CASRREQDYGYTF.

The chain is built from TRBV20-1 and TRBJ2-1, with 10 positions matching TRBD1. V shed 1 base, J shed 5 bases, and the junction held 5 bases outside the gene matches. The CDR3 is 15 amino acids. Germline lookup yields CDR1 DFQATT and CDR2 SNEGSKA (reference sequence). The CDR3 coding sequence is TGCAGTGCTAGAGGACAGGGGGCCGTTAACAATGAGCAGTTCTTC. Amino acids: CSARGQGAVNNEQFF.

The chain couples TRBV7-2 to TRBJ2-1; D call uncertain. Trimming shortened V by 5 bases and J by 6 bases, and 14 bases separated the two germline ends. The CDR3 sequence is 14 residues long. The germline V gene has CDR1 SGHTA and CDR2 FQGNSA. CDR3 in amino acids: CASSVGLGFNEQFF. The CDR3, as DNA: TGTGCCAGCAGCGTAGGTCTAGGGTTCAATGAGCAGTTCTTC.

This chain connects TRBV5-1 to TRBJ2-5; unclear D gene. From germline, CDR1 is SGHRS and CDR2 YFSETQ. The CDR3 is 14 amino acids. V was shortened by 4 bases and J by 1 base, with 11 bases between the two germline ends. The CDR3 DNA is TGCGCCAGCAGCCCCGGGTGGGGCCAAGAGACCCAGTACTTC. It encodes CASSPGWGQETQYF.

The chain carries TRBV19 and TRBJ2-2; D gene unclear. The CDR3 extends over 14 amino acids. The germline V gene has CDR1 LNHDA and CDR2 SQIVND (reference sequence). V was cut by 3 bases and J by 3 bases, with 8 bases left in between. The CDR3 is CASSINQDTGELFF. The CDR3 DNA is TGTGCCAGTAGTATTAACCAGGACACCGGGGAGCTGTTTTTT.

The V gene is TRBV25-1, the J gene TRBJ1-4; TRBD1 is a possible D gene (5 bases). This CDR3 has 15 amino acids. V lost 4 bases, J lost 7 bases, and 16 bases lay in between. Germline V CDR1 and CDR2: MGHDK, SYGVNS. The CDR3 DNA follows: TGTGCCAGCAGTGCTGGGGGGAGTAGATTTGAAAAACTGTTTTTT. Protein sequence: CASSAGGSRFEKLFF.

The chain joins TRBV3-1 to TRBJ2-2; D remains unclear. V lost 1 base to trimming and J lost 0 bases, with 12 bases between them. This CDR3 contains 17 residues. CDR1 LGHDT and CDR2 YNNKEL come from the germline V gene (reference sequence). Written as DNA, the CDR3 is TGTGCCAGCAGCCAAGGAAGCGTAATATCGAACACCGGGGAGCTGTTTTTT. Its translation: CASSQGSVISNTGELFF.

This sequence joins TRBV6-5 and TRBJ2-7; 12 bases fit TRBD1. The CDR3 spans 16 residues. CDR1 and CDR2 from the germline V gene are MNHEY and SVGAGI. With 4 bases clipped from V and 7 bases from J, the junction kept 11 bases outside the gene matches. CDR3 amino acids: CASSSSPGQGASEQYF. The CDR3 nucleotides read TGTGCCAGCAGTTCCTCACCGGGACAGGGGGCAAGTGAGCAGTACTTC.

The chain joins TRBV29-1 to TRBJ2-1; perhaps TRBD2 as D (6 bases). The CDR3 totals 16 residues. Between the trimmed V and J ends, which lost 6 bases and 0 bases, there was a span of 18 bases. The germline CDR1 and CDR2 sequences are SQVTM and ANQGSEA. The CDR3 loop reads CSVEGGTQSSYNEQFF. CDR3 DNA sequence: TGCAGCGTCGAGGGCGGGACGCAAAGCTCCTACAATGAGCAGTTCTTC.